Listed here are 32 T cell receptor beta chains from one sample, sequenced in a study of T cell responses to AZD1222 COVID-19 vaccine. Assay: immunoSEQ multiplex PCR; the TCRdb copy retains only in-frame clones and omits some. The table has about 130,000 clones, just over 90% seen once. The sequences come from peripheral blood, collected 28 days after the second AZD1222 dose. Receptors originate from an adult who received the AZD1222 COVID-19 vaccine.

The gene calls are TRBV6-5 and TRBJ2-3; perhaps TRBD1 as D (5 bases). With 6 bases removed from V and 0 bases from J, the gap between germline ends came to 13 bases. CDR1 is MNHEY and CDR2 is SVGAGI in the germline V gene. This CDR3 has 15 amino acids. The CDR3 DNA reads TGTGCCAGCAGACGACAGCCCACTAGCACAGATACGCAGTATTTT. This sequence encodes CASRRQPTSTDTQYF.

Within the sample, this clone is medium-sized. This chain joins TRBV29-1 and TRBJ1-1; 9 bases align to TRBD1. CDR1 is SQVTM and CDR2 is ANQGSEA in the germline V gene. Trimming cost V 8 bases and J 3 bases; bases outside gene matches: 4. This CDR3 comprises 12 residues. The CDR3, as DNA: TGCAGCATCCGACAGGGGGACACTGAAGCTTTCTTT. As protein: CSIRQGDTEAFF.

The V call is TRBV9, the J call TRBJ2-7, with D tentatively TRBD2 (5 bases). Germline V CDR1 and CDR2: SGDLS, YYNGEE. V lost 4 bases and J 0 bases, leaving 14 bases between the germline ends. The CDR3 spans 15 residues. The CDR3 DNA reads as TGTGCCAGCAGCCTTACCCCTACTAGCTCCTACGAGCAGTACTTC. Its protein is CASSLTPTSSYEQYF.

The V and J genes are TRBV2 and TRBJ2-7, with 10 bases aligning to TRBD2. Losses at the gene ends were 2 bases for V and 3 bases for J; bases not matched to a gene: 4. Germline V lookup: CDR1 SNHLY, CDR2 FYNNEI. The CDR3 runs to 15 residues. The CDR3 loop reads CASSESPSGGYEQYF. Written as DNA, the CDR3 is TGTGCCAGCAGTGAATCCCCTAGCGGGGGCTACGAGCAGTACTTC. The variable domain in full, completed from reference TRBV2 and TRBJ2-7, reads EPEVTQTPSHQVTQMGQEVILRCVPISNHLYFYWYRQILGQKVEFLVSFYNNEISEKSEIFDDQFSVERPDGSNFTLKIRSTKLEDSAMYFCASSESPSGGYEQYFGPGTRLTVT.

CDR3 amino acids: CASTRDGFLNEQFF. Here the CDR3 DNA reads TGTGCCAGTACCCGGGACGGATTTTTAAATGAGCAGTTCTTC. The chain couples TRBV27 to TRBJ2-1; D may be TRBD1 or TRBD2 (5 bases each). Germline CDR1 is MNHEY and CDR2 is SMNVEV (reference sequence). The CDR3 totals 14 residues. With 9 bases removed from V and 7 bases from J, the gap between germline ends came to 19 bases.

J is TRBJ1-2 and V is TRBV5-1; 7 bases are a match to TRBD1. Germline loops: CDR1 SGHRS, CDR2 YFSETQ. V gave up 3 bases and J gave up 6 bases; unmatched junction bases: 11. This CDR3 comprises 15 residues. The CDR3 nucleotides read TGCGCCAGCAGCTACAGGGGTGGGTATGAGGATGGCTACACCTTC. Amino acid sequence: CASSYRGGYEDGYTF.

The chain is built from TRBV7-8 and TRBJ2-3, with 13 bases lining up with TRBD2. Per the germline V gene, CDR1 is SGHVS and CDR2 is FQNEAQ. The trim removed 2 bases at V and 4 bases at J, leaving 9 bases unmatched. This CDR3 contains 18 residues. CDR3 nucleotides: TGTGCCAGCAGCTTAATCACTAGCGGGAGGGGCGGCGCAGATACGCAGTATTTT. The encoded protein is CASSLITSGRGGADTQYF.

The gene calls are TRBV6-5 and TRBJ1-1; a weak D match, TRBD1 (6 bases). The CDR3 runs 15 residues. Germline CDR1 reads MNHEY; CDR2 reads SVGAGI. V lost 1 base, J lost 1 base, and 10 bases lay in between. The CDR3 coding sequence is TGTGCCAGCAGTTACTTCGGGGGCTGGAACACTGAAGCTTTCTTT. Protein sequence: CASSYFGGWNTEAFF.

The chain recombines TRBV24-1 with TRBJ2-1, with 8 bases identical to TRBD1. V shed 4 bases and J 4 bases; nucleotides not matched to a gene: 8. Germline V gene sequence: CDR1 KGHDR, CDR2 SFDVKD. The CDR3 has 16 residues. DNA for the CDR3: TGTGCCACCAGTGACCCAGGACAGGGCTTATACAATGAGCAGTTCTTC. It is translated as CATSDPGQGLYNEQFF.

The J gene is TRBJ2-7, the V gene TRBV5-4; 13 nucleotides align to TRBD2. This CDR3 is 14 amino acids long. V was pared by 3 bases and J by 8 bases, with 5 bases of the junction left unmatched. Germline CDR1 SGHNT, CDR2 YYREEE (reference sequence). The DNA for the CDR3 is TGTGCCAGCAGCTCTGGGACTAGCGGGATTAAGCAGTACTTC. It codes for CASSSGTSGIKQYF.

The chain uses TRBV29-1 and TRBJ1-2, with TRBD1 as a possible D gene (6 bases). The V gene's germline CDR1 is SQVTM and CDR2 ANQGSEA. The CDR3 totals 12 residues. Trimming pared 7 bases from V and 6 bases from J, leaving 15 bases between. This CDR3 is CSGLQGYHGYTF. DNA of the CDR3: TGCAGCGGCCTACAGGGTTATCATGGCTACACCTTC.

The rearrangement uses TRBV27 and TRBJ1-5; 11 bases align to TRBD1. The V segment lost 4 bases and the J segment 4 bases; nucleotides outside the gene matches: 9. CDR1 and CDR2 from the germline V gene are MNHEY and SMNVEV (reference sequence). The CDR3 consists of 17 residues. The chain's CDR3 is CASSSRTGGRWNQPQHF. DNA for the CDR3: TGTGCCAGCAGTTCCCGGACAGGGGGCAGGTGGAATCAGCCCCAGCATTTT.

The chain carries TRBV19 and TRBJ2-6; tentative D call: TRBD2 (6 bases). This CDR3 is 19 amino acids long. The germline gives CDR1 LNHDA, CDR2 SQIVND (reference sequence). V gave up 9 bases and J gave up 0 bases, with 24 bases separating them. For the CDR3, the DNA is TGTGCCAGCACACGGGACTCCGGAGGAGTCTTCTCTGGGGCCAACGTCCTGACTTTC. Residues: CASTRDSGGVFSGANVLTF.

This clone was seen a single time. CDR3 coding DNA: TGTGCCAGCAGTCAGCGGGACGCTTCCAATGAGCAGTTCTTC. This translates into CASSQRDASNEQFF. V is TRBV27 and J is TRBJ2-1; 7 nucleotides align to TRBD2. This CDR3 region has 14 residues. Unmatched junction bases numbered 7, after V lost 5 bases and J lost 6 bases. Germline loops: CDR1 MNHEY, CDR2 SMNVEV (reference sequence).

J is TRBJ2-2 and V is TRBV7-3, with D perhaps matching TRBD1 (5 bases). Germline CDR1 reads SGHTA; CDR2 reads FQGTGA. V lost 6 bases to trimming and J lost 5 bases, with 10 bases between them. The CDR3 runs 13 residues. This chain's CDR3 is CASRPTGTGELFF. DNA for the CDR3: TGTGCCAGCAGGCCTACAGGAACCGGGGAGCTGTTTTTT.

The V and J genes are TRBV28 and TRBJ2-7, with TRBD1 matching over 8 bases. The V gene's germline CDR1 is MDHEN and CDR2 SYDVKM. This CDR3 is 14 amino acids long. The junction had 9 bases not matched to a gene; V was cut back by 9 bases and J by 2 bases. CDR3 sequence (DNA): TGTGCCAGTTATAGCAGGGGGCGCCCCTACGAGCAGTACTTC. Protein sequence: CASYSRGRPYEQYF.

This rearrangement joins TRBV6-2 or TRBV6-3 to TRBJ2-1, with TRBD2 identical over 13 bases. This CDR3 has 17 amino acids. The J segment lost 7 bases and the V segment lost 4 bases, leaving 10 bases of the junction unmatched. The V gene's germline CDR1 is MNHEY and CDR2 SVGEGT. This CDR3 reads CASSLRRTSGSFNEQFF. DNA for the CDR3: TGTGCCAGCAGTTTGAGGAGGACTAGCGGGAGTTTTAATGAGCAGTTCTTC.

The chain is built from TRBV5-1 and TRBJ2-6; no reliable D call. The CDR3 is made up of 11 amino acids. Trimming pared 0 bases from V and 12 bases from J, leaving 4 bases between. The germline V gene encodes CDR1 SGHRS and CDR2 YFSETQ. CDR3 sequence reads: CASSLEGVLTF. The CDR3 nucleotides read TGCGCCAGCAGCTTGGAGGGCGTCCTGACTTTC.

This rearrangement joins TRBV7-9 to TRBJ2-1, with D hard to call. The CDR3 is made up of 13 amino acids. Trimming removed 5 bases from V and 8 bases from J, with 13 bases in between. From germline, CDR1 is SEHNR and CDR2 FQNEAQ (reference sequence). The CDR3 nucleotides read TGTGCCAGCAGCCACTGGAGCAACGATGAGCAGTTCTTC. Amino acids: CASSHWSNDEQFF.

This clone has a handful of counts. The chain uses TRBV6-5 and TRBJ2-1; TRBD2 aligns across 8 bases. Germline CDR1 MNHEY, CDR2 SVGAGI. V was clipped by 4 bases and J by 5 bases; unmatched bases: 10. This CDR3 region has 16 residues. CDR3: CASSSPVTSENNEQFF. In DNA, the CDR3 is TGTGCCAGCAGTTCCCCCGTGACTAGCGAGAACAATGAGCAGTTCTTC.

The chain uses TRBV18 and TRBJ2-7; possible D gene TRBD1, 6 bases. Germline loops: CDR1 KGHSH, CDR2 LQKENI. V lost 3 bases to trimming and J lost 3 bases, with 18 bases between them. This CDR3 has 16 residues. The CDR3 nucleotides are TGTGCCAGCTCACCGACCACCCGACAGGTACTCTACGAGCAGTACTTC. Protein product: CASSPTTRQVLYEQYF.

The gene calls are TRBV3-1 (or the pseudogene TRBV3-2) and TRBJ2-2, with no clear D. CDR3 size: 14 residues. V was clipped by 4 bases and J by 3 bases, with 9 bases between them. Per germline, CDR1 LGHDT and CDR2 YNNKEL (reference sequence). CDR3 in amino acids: CASSLDDHTGELFF. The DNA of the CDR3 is TGTGCCAGCAGCCTAGACGATCACACCGGGGAGCTGTTTTTT.

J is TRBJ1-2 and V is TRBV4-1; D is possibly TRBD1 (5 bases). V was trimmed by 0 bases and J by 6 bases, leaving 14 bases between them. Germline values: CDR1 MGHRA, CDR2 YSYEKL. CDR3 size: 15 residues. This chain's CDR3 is CASSQDRARADGYTF. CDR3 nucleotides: TGCGCCAGCAGCCAAGATAGGGCCAGGGCGGATGGCTACACCTTC.

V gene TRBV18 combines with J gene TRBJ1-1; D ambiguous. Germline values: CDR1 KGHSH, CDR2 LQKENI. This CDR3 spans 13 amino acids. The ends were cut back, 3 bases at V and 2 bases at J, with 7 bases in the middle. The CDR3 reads CASSPGRNTEAFF. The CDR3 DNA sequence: TGTGCCAGCTCACCTGGGCGCAACACTGAAGCTTTCTTT.

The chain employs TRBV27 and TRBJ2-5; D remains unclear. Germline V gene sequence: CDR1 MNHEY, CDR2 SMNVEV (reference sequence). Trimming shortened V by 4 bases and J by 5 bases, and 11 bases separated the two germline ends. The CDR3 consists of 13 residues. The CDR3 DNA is TGTGCCAGCAGTTCCCGACAAGGGGAGACCCAGTACTTC. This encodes CASSSRQGETQYF.

DNA of the CDR3: TGCGCCAGCAGCTTGTTTGGACAGGGGGACGAGCAGTACTTC. Protein product: CASSLFGQGDEQYF. The genes are TRBV5-1 and TRBJ2-7, with 10 bases identical to TRBD1. CDR1 is SGHRS and CDR2 is YFSETQ in the germline V gene. With V trimmed by 1 base and J by 5 bases, 3 bases remained unmatched. There are 14 residues in the CDR3.

The CDR3 sequence is CASSLVVEDYGYTF. DNA of the CDR3: TGCGCCAGCAGCTTGGTGGTGGAGGACTATGGCTACACCTTC. The chain is built from TRBV5-1 and TRBJ1-2; D not certain. Trimming shortened V by 0 bases and J by 3 bases, and 9 bases separated the two germline ends. This CDR3 is 14 amino acids long. In germline, CDR1 is SGHRS, CDR2 YFSETQ.

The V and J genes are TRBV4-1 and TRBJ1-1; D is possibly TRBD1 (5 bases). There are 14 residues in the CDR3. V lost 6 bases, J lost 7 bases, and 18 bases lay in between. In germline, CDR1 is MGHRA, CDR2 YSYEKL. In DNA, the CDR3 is TGCGCCAGCAGTCGGGCGGGGGTACTTTTTGAAGCTTTCTTT. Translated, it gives CASSRAGVLFEAFF.

CDR3 in amino acids: CASSLAYRAGGALNTEAFF. DNA of the CDR3: TGTGCCAGCAGCTTAGCGTATAGGGCAGGTGGAGCTTTGAACACTGAAGCTTTCTTT. J is TRBJ1-1 and V is TRBV7-9, with no clear D. Deletions cut 0 bases from V and 0 bases from J, with 20 bases between. Per germline, CDR1 SEHNR and CDR2 FQNEAQ (reference sequence). CDR3 size: 19 residues.

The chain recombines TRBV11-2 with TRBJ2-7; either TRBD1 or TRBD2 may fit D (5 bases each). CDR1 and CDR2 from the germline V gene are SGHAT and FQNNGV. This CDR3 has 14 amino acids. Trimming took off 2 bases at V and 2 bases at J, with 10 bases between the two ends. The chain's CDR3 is CASSLRDGTYEQYF. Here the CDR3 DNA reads TGTGCCAGCAGCTTAAGGGACGGGACCTACGAGCAGTACTTC.

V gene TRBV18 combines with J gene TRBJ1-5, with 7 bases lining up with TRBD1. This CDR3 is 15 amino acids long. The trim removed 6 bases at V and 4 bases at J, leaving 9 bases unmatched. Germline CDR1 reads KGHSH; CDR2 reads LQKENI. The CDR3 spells CASSQDGTENQPQHF. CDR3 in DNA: TGTGCCAGCTCGCAGGACGGGACAGAGAATCAGCCCCAGCATTTT.

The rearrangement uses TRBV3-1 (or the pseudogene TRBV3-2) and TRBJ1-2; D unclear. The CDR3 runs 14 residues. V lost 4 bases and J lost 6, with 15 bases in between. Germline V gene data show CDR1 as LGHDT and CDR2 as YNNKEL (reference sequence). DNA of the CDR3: TGTGCCAGCAGCCCTCTCGGAGGGAATGATGGCTACACCTTC. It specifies CASSPLGGNDGYTF.